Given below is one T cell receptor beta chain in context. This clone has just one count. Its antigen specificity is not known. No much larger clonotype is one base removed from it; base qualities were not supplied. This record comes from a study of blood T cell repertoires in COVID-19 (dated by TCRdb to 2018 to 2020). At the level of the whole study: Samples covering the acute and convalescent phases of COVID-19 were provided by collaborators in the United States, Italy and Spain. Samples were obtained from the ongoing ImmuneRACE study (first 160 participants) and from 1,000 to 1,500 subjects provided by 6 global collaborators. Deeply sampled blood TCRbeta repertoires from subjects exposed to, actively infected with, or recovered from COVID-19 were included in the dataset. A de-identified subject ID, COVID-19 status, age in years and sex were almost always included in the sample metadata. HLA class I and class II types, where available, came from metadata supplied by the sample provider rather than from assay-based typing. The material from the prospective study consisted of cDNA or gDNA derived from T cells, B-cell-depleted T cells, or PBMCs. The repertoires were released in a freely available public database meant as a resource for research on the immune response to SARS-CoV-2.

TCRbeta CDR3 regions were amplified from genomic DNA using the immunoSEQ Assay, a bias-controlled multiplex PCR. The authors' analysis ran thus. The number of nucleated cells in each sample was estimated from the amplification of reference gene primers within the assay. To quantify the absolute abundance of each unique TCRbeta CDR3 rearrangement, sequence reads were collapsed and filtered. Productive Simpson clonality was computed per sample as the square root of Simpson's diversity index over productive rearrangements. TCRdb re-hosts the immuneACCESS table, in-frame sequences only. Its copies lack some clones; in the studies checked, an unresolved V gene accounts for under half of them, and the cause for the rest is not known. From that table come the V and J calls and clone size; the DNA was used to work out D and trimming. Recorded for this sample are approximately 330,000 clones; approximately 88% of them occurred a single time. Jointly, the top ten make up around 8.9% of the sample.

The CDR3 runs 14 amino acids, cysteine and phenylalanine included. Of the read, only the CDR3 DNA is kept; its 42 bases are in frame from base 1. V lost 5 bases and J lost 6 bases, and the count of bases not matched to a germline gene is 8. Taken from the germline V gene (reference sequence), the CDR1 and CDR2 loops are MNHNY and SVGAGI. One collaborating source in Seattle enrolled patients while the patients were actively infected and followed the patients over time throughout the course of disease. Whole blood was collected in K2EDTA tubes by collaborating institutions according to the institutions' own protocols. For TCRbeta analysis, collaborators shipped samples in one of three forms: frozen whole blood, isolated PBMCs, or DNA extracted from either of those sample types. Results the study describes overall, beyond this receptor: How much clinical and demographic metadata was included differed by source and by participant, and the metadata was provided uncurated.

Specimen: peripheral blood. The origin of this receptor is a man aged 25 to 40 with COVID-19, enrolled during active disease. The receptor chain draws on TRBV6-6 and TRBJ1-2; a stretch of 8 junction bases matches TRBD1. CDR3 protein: CASSPDQGAHGYTF. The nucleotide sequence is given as TGTGCCAGCAGTCCCGACCAGGGGGCGCATGGCTACACCTTC.